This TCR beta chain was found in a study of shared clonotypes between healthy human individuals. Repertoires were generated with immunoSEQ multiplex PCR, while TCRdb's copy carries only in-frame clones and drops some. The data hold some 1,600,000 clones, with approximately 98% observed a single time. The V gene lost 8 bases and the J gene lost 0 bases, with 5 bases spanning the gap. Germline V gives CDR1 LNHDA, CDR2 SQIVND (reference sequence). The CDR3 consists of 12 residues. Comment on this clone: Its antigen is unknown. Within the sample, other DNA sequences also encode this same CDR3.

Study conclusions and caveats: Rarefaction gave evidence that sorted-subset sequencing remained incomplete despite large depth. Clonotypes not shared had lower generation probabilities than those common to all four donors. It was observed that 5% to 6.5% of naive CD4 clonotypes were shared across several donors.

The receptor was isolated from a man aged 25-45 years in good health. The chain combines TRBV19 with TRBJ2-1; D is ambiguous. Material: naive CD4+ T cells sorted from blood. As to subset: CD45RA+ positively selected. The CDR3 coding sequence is TGTGCCAGTGGGTTCTCCTACAATGAGCAGTTCTTC. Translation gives CASGFSYNEQFF. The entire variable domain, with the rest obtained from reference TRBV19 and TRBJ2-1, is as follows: DGGITQSPKYLFRKEGQNVTLSCEQNLNHDAMYWYRQDPGQGLRLIYYSQIVNDFQKGDIAEGYSVSREKKESFPLTVTSAQKNPTAFYLCASGFSYNEQFFGPGTRLTVL.